Listed below are T cell receptor beta chains from one sample, sequenced in a study of shared clonotypes between healthy human individuals. Assay: immunoSEQ multiplex PCR; the TCRdb copy retains only in-frame clones and omits some. In the table there are roughly 2.2 million clones, 93% of which are singletons. Material: naive CD4+ T cells from PBMCs. These receptor sequences come from a young man in good health. Some clones in this sample may be carry-over from other donors' samples. The CDR3 runs from the conserved cysteine through the conserved F or W. The D gene is left open where the match is weak. Size is stated for part of the rows, as once, few or many counts, or as a class when the clone is expanded.

clone size	V gene	J gene	D gene	CDR3 protein	CDR3 DNA
NA	TRBV29-1	TRBJ2-3	TRBD2	CSVAGGRADTQYF	TGCAGCGTGGCGGGAGGTAGGGCAGATACGCAGTATTTT
NA	TRBV7-9	TRBJ1-1	NA	CASSLAWKNTEAFF	TGTGCCAGCAGCTTAGCTTGGAAGAACACTGAAGCTTTCTTT
NA	TRBV9	TRBJ2-7	NA	CASRSRPDEQYF	TGTGCCAGCAGGTCCCGGCCGGACGAGCAGTACTTC
NA	TRBV5-6	TRBJ2-7	NA	CASSRSLRAEQYF	TGTGCCAGCAGCCGCTCTTTGAGGGCCGAGCAGTACTTC
NA	TRBV11-2	TRBJ1-6	NA	CASSLDGPGYNSPLHF	TGTGCCAGCAGCTTAGATGGTCCGGGGTATAATTCACCCCTCCACTTT
once	TRBV29-1	TRBJ2-7	TRBD1	CSAGGQGPYEQYF	TGCAGCGCAGGGGGACAGGGACCCTACGAGCAGTACTTC
NA	TRBV25-1	TRBJ1-1	TRBD1	CASSAWTGDPQAFF	TGTGCCAGCAGTGCTTGGACAGGGGATCCCCAAGCTTTCTTT
NA	TRBV5-1	TRBJ2-7	NA	CASSLTLQGYEQYF	TGCGCCAGCAGCTTAACTTTACAGGGCTACGAGCAGTACTTC
NA	TRBV6-6	TRBJ2-1	NA	CASVLGPGRYDEQFF	TGTGCCAGCGTACTCGGCCCTGGGAGGTATGATGAGCAGTTCTTC
NA	TRBV27	TRBJ2-7	NA	CASSLSVSYEQYF	TGTGCCAGCAGTTTATCAGTATCCTACGAGCAGTACTTC
NA	TRBV28	TRBJ1-1	NA	CASFRGTLGNTEAFF	TGTGCCAGCTTTAGGGGGACTTTGGGGAACACTGAAGCTTTCTTT
NA	TRBV28	TRBJ1-2	NA	CASSLLGGLYGYTF	TGTGCCAGCAGTTTATTGGGGGGACTTTATGGCTACACCTTC
NA	TRBV5-1	TRBJ2-3	NA	CASSLVPLDTQYF	TGCGCCAGCAGCTTGGTCCCACTGGATACGCAGTATTTT
NA	TRBV28	TRBJ1-3	NA	CASSSPAYSGNTIYF	TGTGCCAGCAGTTCTCCCGCGTACTCTGGAAACACCATATATTTT
NA	TRBV28	TRBJ2-1	NA	CASSLVGSYNEQFF	TGTGCCAGCAGTTTAGTAGGTTCCTACAATGAGCAGTTCTTC
NA	TRBV5-1	TRBJ2-2	TRBD1	CASSSAGTGGNTGELFF	TGCGCCAGCAGCAGCGCCGGGACAGGGGGGAACACCGGGGAGCTGTTTTTT
NA	TRBV29-1	TRBJ2-7	TRBD1	CSVGQGANEQYF	TGCAGCGTTGGACAGGGGGCAAACGAGCAGTACTTC
NA	TRBV2	TRBJ1-2	NA	CASSNENASGTF	TGTGCCAGCAGTAACGAGAACGCAAGCGGCACCTTC
NA	TRBV30	TRBJ1-2	NA	CAWSLSGVYYGYTF	TGTGCCTGGAGTCTCTCGGGGGTTTACTATGGCTACACCTTC
NA	TRBV7-3	TRBJ2-2	NA	CASSLGATGELFF	TGTGCCAGCAGCTTAGGAGCGACCGGGGAGCTGTTTTTT
NA	TRBV28	TRBJ2-7	NA	CASGRGGAMTYEQYF	TGTGCCAGCGGGAGAGGTGGCGCGATGACCTACGAGCAGTACTTC
NA	TRBV6-6	TRBJ2-7	TRBD2	CASRPGLAEAYEQYF	TGTGCCAGCAGACCAGGACTAGCGGAGGCCTACGAGCAGTACTTC
NA	TRBV7-2	TRBJ2-7	NA	CASSRGVDAGAYEQYF	TGTGCCAGCAGCCGCGGGGTCGATGCTGGGGCCTACGAGCAGTACTTC
NA	TRBV7-2	TRBJ2-7	NA	CASSSRDSAYEQYF	TGTGCCAGCAGCAGCCGGGACTCTGCCTACGAGCAGTACTTC
NA	TRBV5-4	TRBJ2-7	TRBD2	CASSLGGSSGKYEQYF	TGTGCCAGCAGCTTGGGAGGGTCTAGCGGGAAATACGAGCAGTACTTC
NA	TRBV28	TRBJ1-2	NA	CASSARGRSYGYTF	TGTGCCAGCAGTGCACGCGGACGGTCCTATGGCTACACCTTC
few	TRBV30	TRBJ1-5	NA	CAWSSSVNQPQHF	TGTGCCTGGAGTTCGTCGGTTAATCAGCCCCAGCATTTT
NA	TRBV7-2	TRBJ1-2	TRBD1	CASSFYRQGDGYTF	TGTGCCAGCAGCTTTTACCGACAGGGGGATGGCTACACCTTC
once	TRBV7-9	TRBJ2-1	NA	CASSPTRNSYNEQFF	TGTGCCAGCAGCCCTACTAGAAACTCCTACAATGAGCAGTTCTTC
NA	TRBV5-1	TRBJ1-4	TRBD1	CASTPGTGREKLFF	TGCGCCAGCACCCCCGGGACAGGGCGTGAAAAACTGTTTTTT
NA	TRBV19	TRBJ2-1	TRBD2	CASTSPTTRTSGSYSYNEQFF	TGTGCCAGTACCAGTCCAACGACTAGGACTAGCGGGAGTTATTCCTACAATGAGCAGTTCTTC
NA	TRBV2	TRBJ2-5	NA	CASKIDAPLNQETQYF	TGTGCGAGCAAGATAGACGCACCACTAAACCAAGAGACCCAGTACTTC
few	TRBV6-5	TRBJ2-7	NA	CASSRPGSYEQYF	TGTGCCAGCAGCCGACCAGGGTCCTACGAGCAGTACTTC
once	TRBV7-2	TRBJ1-5	TRBD1	CASSRDRNQPQHF	TGTGCCAGCAGCCGGGACAGGAATCAGCCCCAGCATTTT
once	TRBV7-3	TRBJ2-1	NA	CASSPQGIEQFF	TGTGCCAGCAGTCCACAGGGAATTGAGCAGTTCTTC
NA	TRBV7-9	TRBJ2-5	NA	CASSRRQETQYF	TGTGCCAGCAGCCGCCGACAAGAGACCCAGTACTTC
NA	TRBV30	TRBJ1-5	NA	CAWSGEGNQPQHF	TGTGCCTGGAGTGGGGAGGGCAATCAGCCCCAGCATTTT
NA	TRBV29-1	TRBJ2-7	NA	CSVATVPYEQYF	TGCAGCGTTGCGACGGTACCCTACGAGCAGTACTTC
NA	TRBV28	TRBJ2-7	NA	CATGEQYF	TGTGCCACCGGCGAGCAGTACTTC
NA	TRBV2	TRBJ2-7	TRBD2	CASALAGGSYEQYF	TGTGCCAGCGCACTAGCGGGCGGGTCCTACGAGCAGTACTTC
once	TRBV29-1	TRBJ2-7	NA	CSAAGQRYEQYF	TGCAGCGCCGCCGGACAGAGATACGAGCAGTACTTC
NA	TRBV28	TRBJ1-4	TRBD1	CASSYRGRVEKLFF	TGTGCCAGCAGTTACAGGGGGCGCGTGGAAAAACTGTTTTTT
NA	TRBV5-4	TRBJ1-1	NA	CASSFGRSKMNTEAFF	TGTGCCAGCAGCTTCGGGCGCTCAAAAATGAACACTGAAGCTTTCTTT
NA	TRBV28	TRBJ1-2	NA	CASRRMGNYGYTF	TGTGCCAGCAGGAGGATGGGGAACTATGGCTACACCTTC
once	TRBV27	TRBJ1-1	NA	CASTPRGMNTEAFF	TGTGCCAGCACCCCCAGGGGTATGAACACTGAAGCTTTCTTT
NA	TRBV5-4	TRBJ1-5	NA	CASSPRGEVFRNRNQPQHF	TGTGCCAGCAGCCCTCGAGGGGAAGTCTTCCGAAATCGCAATCAGCCCCAGCATTTT
NA	TRBV29-1	TRBJ2-7	NA	CSVGPRYEQYF	TGCAGCGTTGGCCCGCGTTACGAGCAGTACTTC
NA	TRBV28	TRBJ2-1	NA	CASSPHAGSYNEQFF	TGTGCCAGCAGTCCTCACGCGGGCAGCTACAATGAGCAGTTCTTC
NA	TRBV11-1	TRBJ1-1	NA	CASSRNLGTEAFF	TGTGCCAGCAGCCGCAATCTGGGGACTGAAGCTTTCTTT
NA	TRBV2	TRBJ2-2	TRBD2	CASSGEGRNTGELFF	TGTGCCAGCAGTGGGGAGGGGCGGAACACCGGGGAGCTGTTTTTT
NA	TRBV6-1	TRBJ2-1	NA	CASAFYEQFF	TGTGCCAGCGCCTTCTATGAGCAGTTCTTC
NA	TRBV7-6	TRBJ2-1	TRBD2	CASRLRSRTSGWGTNEQFF	TGTGCCAGCAGGTTAAGATCCCGGACTAGCGGGTGGGGTACGAATGAGCAGTTCTTC
NA	TRBV9	TRBJ2-2	TRBD2	CASSVALAGVHGELFF	TGTGCCAGCAGCGTAGCGCTAGCGGGAGTGCACGGGGAGCTGTTTTTT
once	TRBV6-1	TRBJ2-1	TRBD2	CASSAPSGTYNEQFF	TGTGCCAGCAGTGCCCCTAGCGGGACCTACAATGAGCAGTTCTTC